This TCR beta chain was captured by sequencing in a study of cytomegalovirus exposure and HLA in healthy donors. The CDR3 extends over 14 amino acids. Germline V CDR1 and CDR2: LNHDA, SQIVND (reference sequence). Trimming removed 5 bases at V and 1 base at J, with 11 bases between. This clone was seen only once. Use of 60 Vbeta and 13 Jbeta primers characterized the PCR. The assay was immunoSEQ multiplex PCR, and TCRdb's table has in-frame clones only and misses some. The table has around 280,000 clones, 70% to 90% seen once. The V call is TRBV19, the J call TRBJ1-1; D may be TRBD1 (5 bases). Sequenced: PBMCs. This clonotype was sampled from a woman between 18 and 29 years old in good health and CMV-seronegative. CDR3 residues: CASSPLTGNTEAFF. CDR3 in DNA: TGTGCCAGTAGTCCCCTCACAGGGAACACTGAAGCTTTCTTT. The entire variable domain, with the rest obtained from reference TRBV19 and TRBJ1-1, is as follows: DGGITQSPKYLFRKEGQNVTLSCEQNLNHDAMYWYRQDPGQGLRLIYYSQIVNDFQKGDIAEGYSVSREKKESFPLTVTSAQKNPTAFYLCASSPLTGNTEAFFGQGTRLTVV.